The sequence of this TCR beta chain was determined in a study of OX40 agonist ivuxolimab in advanced cancers. On the study more broadly: Partial responses occurred in Three dose-escalation patients, one with hepatocellular carcinoma and two with cutaneous melanoma. Study-wide results and caveats: The mean number of expanded clones was higher in CD8+ T cells than in CD4+.

The CDR3 is 14 residues long. V lost 4 bases to trimming and J lost 3 bases, with 14 bases between them. CDR1 and CDR2 from the germline V gene are SGHDT and YYEEEE. Worth noting for this clone: Its matching antigen is unknown.

Measured with immunoSEQ multiplex PCR; TCRdb has only the in-frame clones, and not every one. Seen here are approximately 68,000 clones, more than 80% observed once, and the top ten hold about 0.99%. Sequencing was performed on CD4+ or CD8+ T cells sorted from blood, taken in a trial of the OX40 agonist ivuxolimab. The receptor's source is an adult with an advanced solid tumor such as melanoma, head and neck, liver or kidney cancer. This rearrangement joins TRBV5-6 to TRBJ2-7, with D perhaps matching TRBD1 (5 bases). The DNA for the CDR3 is TGTGCCAGCAGCCGGGTTGGGGCTGGCTACGAGCAGTACTTC. Translated: CASSRVGAGYEQYF.